This TCR beta chain came from a study of regulatory T cells in long-lasting Graves disease. Study-wide results and limits: Whereas new patients shared 966 public clonotypes, persistent patients shared more, at 2,741.

This clonotype has at least ten counts. No antigen is known for it. Construction of TCR beta libraries relied on iRepertoire HTBI primers and on Arm-PCR targeting CDR3 regions. How the authors handled the data: Detected in the samples were about 58 TRBV and 14 TRBJ segments. Each CDR3 protein gets one entry after TCRdb re-called the multiplex PCR reads with MiXCR. The V and J calls come from TCRdb's annotation, not from the publication. The sample yields about 440,000 distinct CDR3 sequences, about 15% seen once. Time point defined: newly diagnosed GD, antithyroid drugs for less than 3 months. TCR sequences were obtained from RNA taken from PBMCs. The sample was also linked to a second study, of T cells in Graves' hyperthyroidism and ophthalmopathy.

Sequenced here: peripheral blood mononuclear cells (PBMCs), sampled at new diagnosis, from a patient treated with antithyroid drugs. The sequence derives from a woman in her thirties with Graves disease.

CDR3: CSATGRSYEQYF. The DNA of the CDR3 is TGCAGTGCGACGGGTCGAAGCTACGAGCAGTACTTC. The chain is built from TRBV20-1 and TRBJ2-7, with unresolved D. This CDR3 has 12 amino acids. V was trimmed by 6 bases and J by 3 bases, leaving 12 bases between them. Germline V lookup: CDR1 DFQATT, CDR2 SNEGSKA (reference sequence).